These 17 T cell receptor beta chains came from one sample sequenced in a study of blood T cell repertoires in COVID-19. Data came from immunoSEQ multiplex PCR; TCRdb stores just in-frame clones and leaves some out. This sample carries under 350,000 clones, 85% to 90% of them seen once, and the ten largest clones take roughly 4%. The sample taken for sequencing was peripheral blood. The source of these receptors is a man aged 18 to 30 with active or convalescent COVID-19.

CDR3 sequence: CASSLWSGYQEKLFF. The CDR3, as DNA: TGTGCCAGCAGCTTATGGTCCGGGTATCAGGAAAAACTGTTTTTT. The V call is TRBV11-2, the J call TRBJ1-4, with D hard to call. From germline, CDR1 is SGHAT and CDR2 FQNNGV. V was clipped by 2 bases and J by 8 bases, with 15 bases between them. The CDR3 extends over 15 amino acids.

For the CDR3, the DNA is TGTGCCAGCAGCCAAGTTCGGGAGTCGGCGCAGTATTTT. Residues: CASSQVRESAQYF. The chain is built from TRBV14 and TRBJ2-3; weak D call: TRBD2 (6 bases). The CDR3 extends over 13 amino acids. Germline values: CDR1 SGHDN, CDR2 FVKESK. Trimming removed 1 base from V and 10 bases from J, with 12 bases in between.

V usage is TRBV19 and J usage is TRBJ2-2; 9 bases line up with TRBD1. Germline CDR1 LNHDA, CDR2 SQIVND (reference sequence). J gave up 4 bases and V 4 bases, and 4 bases lay outside the gene matches. The CDR3 is made up of 15 amino acids. The CDR3: CASSNRDRVTGELFF. The DNA for the CDR3 is TGTGCCAGTAGTAACCGGGACAGGGTCACCGGGGAGCTGTTTTTT.

This chain uses TRBV11-2 with TRBJ1-6; D gene unclear. CDR1 is SGHAT and CDR2 is FQNNGV in the germline V gene. The V and J ends lost 2 bases and 0 bases respectively, with 14 bases between them. The CDR3 has 18 amino acids. The CDR3, as DNA: TGTGCCAGCAGCTTACGCCCTGTGGGGAGCTCCTATAATTCACCCCTCCACTTT. It specifies CASSLRPVGSSYNSPLHF.

This clone was seen only a few times. This chain joins TRBV18 and TRBJ1-3, with D unclear. CDR1 and CDR2 from the germline V gene are KGHSH and LQKENI. V dropped 3 bases and J dropped 0 bases, with 9 bases sitting between them. CDR3 length equals 15 residues. CDR3: CASSPQALSGNTIYF. The CDR3 DNA is TGTGCCAGCTCACCTCAAGCGCTCTCTGGAAACACCATATATTTT.

The rearrangement joins TRBV28 to TRBJ1-1, with a weak D call TRBD1 (5 bases). Trimming shortened V by 11 bases and J by 1 base, and 8 bases separated the two germline ends. The germline CDR1 and CDR2 sequences are MDHEN and SYDVKM. The CDR3 totals 11 residues. CDR3 region: CAVQANTEAFF. CDR3 coding DNA: TGTGCCGTACAGGCGAACACTGAAGCTTTCTTT.

V usage is TRBV6-6 and J usage is TRBJ1-5; tentative D call: TRBD1 (5 bases). Germline values: CDR1 MNHNY, CDR2 SVGAGI (reference sequence). Trimming cost V 5 bases and J 1 base, with 12 bases left between them. The CDR3 runs 15 residues. CDR3 sequence (DNA): TGTGCCAGCAGTAGTGGGACTCCCAGCAATCAGCCCCAGCATTTT. Translated, it gives CASSSGTPSNQPQHF.

The chain joins TRBV6-1 to TRBJ2-7; a possible D gene is TRBD1 (5 bases). This CDR3 has 12 residues. CDR1 MNHNS and CDR2 SASEGT come from the germline V gene. V was pared by 9 bases and J by 0 bases, with 9 bases between. The CDR3 is CASEDNSYEQYF. As DNA, the CDR3 is TGTGCCAGTGAGGACAACTCCTACGAGCAGTACTTC.

As DNA, the CDR3 is TGTGCCAGCAGACGGACAGGGGGCTCCTACGAGCAGTACTTC. Translating it yields CASRRTGGSYEQYF. This chain uses TRBV28 with TRBJ2-7; 10 bases match TRBD1. This CDR3 is 14 amino acids long. The germline CDR1 and CDR2 sequences are MDHEN and SYDVKM. V lost 6 bases, J lost 0 bases, and 2 bases stayed unmatched.

The genes are TRBV15 and TRBJ2-2; 7 nucleotides align to TRBD1. V lost 9 bases, J lost 0 bases, and 7 bases stayed unmatched. Germline V gene data show CDR1 as LNHNV and CDR2 as YYDKDF (reference sequence). The CDR3 length is 15 residues. As DNA, the CDR3 is TGTGCCACTAGAATCGGGACAGCGAACACCGGGGAGCTGTTTTTT. Amino acids: CATRIGTANTGELFF.

The rearrangement joins TRBV15 to TRBJ2-1, with D tentatively TRBD2 (5 bases). This CDR3 is 16 amino acids long. The V and J ends lost 1 base and 1 base respectively, with 11 bases between them. CDR1 is LNHNV, CDR2 YYDKDF, per germline (reference sequence). CDR3 in DNA: TGTGCCACCAGCAGAGGTTCAGCGGTTTCCTACAATGAGCAGTTCTTC. This translates into CATSRGSAVSYNEQFF.

The chain combines TRBV4-2 with TRBJ1-5; 8 bases match TRBD1. This CDR3 is built from 18 residues. Trimming removed 3 bases from V and 4 bases from J; junction bases left unmatched: 14. Germline V gene lookup returns CDR1 LGHNA and CDR2 YNFKEQ. The CDR3 DNA reads as TGTGCCAGCAGCCAGCTCCTTGATGACAGGGGCCGGAATCAGCCCCAGCATTTT. Protein product: CASSQLLDDRGRNQPQHF.

This clone was detected only once. V is TRBV2 and J is TRBJ1-4, with TRBD1 matching over 8 bases. CDR1 is SNHLY, CDR2 FYNNEI, per germline. V shed 6 bases, J shed 3 bases, and the junction held 6 bases outside the gene matches. This CDR3 is built from 15 residues. In nucleotides, the CDR3 is TGTGCCAGCAGGGACAGGGTTGTGTCTAATGAAAAACTGTTTTTT. Translated: CASRDRVVSNEKLFF.

The V and J genes are TRBV5-4 and TRBJ1-6; D possibly corresponds to TRBD1 (6 bases). In germline, CDR1 is SGHNT, CDR2 YYREEE (reference sequence). This CDR3 is built from 13 residues. V dropped 4 bases and J dropped 10 bases, with 12 bases sitting between them. The CDR3 DNA follows: TGTGCCAGCAGCCTCAGGGGCGGGTCACCCCTCCACTTT. Encoded protein: CASSLRGGSPLHF.

This clone was found a few times. The rearrangement uses TRBV6-6 and TRBJ2-7; D possibly corresponds to TRBD1 (6 bases). The V and J ends lost 7 bases and 5 bases respectively, with 9 bases between them. The CDR3 has 11 amino acids. Germline values: CDR1 MNHNY, CDR2 SVGAGI (reference sequence). The CDR3 DNA is TGTGCCAGCACCCAGGGGAACGAGCAGTACTTC. This translates into CASTQGNEQYF.

The chain couples TRBV7-8 to TRBJ2-2; D unclear. CDR3 length: 14 residues. The V gene's germline CDR1 is SGHVS and CDR2 FQNEAQ. V was shortened by 5 bases and J by 5 bases, with 12 bases between the two germline ends. Here the CDR3 DNA reads TGTGCCAGCAGCCTGTTGGTTGAGACCGGGGAGCTGTTTTTT. Protein: CASSLLVETGELFF.

The chain recombines TRBV5-4 with TRBJ1-5; D is uncertain. With 0 bases removed from V and 4 bases from J, the gap between germline ends came to 5 bases. This CDR3 is built from 13 residues. Germline CDR1 reads SGHNT; CDR2 reads YYREEE (reference sequence). The CDR3 sequence is CASSLDRNQPQHF. DNA of the CDR3: TGTGCCAGCAGCTTGGACAGAAATCAGCCCCAGCATTTT.